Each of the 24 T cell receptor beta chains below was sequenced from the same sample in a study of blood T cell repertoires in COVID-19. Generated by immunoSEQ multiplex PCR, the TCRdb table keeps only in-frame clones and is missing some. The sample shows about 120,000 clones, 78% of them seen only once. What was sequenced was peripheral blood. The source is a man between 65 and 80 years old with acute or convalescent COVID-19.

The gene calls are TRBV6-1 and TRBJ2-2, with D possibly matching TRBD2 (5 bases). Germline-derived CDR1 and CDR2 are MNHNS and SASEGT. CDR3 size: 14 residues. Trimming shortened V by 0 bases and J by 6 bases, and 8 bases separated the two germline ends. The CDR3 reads CASSEAWRAGELFF. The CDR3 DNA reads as TGTGCCAGCAGTGAAGCCTGGCGGGCCGGGGAGCTGTTTTTT.

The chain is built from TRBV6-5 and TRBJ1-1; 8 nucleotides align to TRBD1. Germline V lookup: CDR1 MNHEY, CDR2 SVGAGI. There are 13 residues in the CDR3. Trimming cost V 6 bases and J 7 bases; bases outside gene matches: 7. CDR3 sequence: CASRQTGAFEAFF. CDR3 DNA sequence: TGTGCCAGCAGACAGACAGGGGCGTTTGAAGCTTTCTTT.

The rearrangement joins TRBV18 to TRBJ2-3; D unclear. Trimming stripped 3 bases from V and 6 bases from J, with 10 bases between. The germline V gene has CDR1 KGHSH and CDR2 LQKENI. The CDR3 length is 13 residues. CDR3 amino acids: CASSPPARDTQYF. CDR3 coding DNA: TGTGCCAGCTCACCTCCCGCGAGGGATACGCAGTATTTT. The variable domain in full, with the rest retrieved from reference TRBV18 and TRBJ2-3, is NAGVMQNPRHLVRRRGQEARLRCSPMKGHSHVYWYRQLPEEGLKFMVYLQKENIIDESGMPKERFSAEFPKEGPSILRIQQVVRGDSAAYFCASSPPARDTQYFGPGTRLTVL.

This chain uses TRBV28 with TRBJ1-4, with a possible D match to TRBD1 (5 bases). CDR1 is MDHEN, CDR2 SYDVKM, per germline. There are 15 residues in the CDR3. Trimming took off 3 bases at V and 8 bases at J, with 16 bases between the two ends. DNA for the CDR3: TGTGCCAGCAGTTTCCCCGGGGGGGAAAGAGAAAAACTGTTTTTT. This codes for CASSFPGGEREKLFF.

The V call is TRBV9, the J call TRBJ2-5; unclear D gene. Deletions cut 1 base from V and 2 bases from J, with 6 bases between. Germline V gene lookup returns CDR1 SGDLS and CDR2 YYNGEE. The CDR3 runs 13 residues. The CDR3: CASSVSQQETQYF. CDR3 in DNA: TGTGCCAGCAGCGTATCCCAACAAGAGACCCAGTACTTC.

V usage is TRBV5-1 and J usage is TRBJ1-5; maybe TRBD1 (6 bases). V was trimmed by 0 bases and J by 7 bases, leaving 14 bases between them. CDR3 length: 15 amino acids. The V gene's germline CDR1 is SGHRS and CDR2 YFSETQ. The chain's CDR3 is CASSLGPEQGQPQHF. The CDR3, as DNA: TGCGCCAGCAGCTTGGGTCCGGAGCAGGGGCAGCCCCAGCATTTT. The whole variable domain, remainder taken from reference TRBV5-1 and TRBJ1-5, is KAGVTQTPRYLIKTRGQQVTLSCSPISGHRSVSWYQQTPGQGLQFLFEYFSETQRNKGNFPGRFSGRQFSNSRSEMNVSTLELGDSALYLCASSLGPEQGQPQHFGDGTRLSIL.

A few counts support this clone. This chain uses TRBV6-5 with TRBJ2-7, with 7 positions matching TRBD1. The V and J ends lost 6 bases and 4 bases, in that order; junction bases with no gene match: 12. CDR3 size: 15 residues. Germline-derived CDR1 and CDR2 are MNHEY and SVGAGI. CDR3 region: CASRLSPETGYEQYF. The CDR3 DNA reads TGTGCCAGCAGGCTATCCCCAGAGACAGGGTACGAGCAGTACTTC.

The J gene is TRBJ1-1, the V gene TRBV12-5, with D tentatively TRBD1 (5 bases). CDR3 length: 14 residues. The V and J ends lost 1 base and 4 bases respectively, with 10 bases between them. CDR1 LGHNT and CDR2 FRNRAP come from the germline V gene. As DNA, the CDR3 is TGTGCTAGTGGTTTGGCGCCAGGGCGCACTGAAGCTTTCTTT. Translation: CASGLAPGRTEAFF.

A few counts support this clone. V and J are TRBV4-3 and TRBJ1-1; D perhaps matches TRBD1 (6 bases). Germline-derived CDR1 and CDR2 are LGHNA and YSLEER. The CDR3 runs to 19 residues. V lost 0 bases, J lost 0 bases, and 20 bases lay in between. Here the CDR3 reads CASSQEEGITGNMNTEAFF. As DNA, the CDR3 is TGCGCCAGCAGCCAAGAAGAAGGTATAACAGGGAATATGAACACTGAAGCTTTCTTT.

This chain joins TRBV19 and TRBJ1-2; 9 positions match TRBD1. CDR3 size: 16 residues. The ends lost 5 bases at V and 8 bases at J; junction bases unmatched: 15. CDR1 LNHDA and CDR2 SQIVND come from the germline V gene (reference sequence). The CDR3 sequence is CASSPQAGTGIGGYTF. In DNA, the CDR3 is TGTGCCAGTAGTCCGCAAGCCGGGACAGGGATAGGGGGCTACACCTTC.

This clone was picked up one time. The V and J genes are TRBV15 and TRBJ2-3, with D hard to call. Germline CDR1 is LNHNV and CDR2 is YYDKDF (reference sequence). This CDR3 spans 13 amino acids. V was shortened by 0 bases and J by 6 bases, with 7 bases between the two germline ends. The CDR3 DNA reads TGTGCCACCAGCAGAGATAACGCGGATACGCAGTATTTT. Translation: CATSRDNADTQYF.

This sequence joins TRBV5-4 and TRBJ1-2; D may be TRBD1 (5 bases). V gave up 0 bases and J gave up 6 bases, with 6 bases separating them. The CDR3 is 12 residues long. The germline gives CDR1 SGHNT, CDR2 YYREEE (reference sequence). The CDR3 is CASSLAGDGYTF. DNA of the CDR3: TGTGCCAGCAGCTTGGCGGGGGATGGCTACACCTTC.

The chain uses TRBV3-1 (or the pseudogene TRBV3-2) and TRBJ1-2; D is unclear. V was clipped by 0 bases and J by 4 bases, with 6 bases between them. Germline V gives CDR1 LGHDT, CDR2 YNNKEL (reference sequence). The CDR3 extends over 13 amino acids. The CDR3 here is CASSQDYSYGYTF. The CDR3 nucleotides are TGTGCCAGCAGCCAAGATTATTCCTATGGCTACACCTTC.

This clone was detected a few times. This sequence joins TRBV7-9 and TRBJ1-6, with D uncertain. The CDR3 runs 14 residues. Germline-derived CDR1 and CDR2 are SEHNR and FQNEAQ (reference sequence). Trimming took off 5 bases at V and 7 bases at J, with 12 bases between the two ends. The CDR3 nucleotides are TGTGCCAGCAGCCACGAGACGGGAAATTCACCCCTCCACTTT. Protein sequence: CASSHETGNSPLHF. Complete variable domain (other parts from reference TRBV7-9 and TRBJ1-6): DTGVSQNPRHKITKRGQNVTFRCDPISEHNRLYWYRQTLGQGPEFLTYFQNEAQLEKSRLLSDRFSAERPKGSFSTLEIQRTEQGDSAMYLCASSHETGNSPLHFGNGTRLTVT.

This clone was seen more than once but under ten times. The CDR3 DNA is TGTGCCAGCAGCTTACGCGAGCTAGCGGGACGAAGTGTGCAGTACTTC. Amino acids: CASSLRELAGRSVQYF. V is TRBV7-6 and J is TRBJ2-7; 9 bases map to TRBD2. The V and J ends lost 2 bases and 9 bases, in that order; junction bases with no gene match: 14. Looked up from germline, CDR1 is SGHVS and CDR2 is FNYEAQ. The CDR3 covers 16 residues.

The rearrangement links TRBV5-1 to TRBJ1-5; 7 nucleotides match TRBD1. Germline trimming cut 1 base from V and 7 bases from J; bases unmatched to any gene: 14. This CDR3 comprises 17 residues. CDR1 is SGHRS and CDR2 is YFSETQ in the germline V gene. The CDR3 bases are TGCGCCAGCAGCTTGCAGCCCGGGACAGCTCCTGGACAGCCCCAGCATTTT. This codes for CASSLQPGTAPGQPQHF.

CDR3 in amino acids: CASNPLTGPRNTIYF. The DNA of the CDR3 is TGTGCCAGTAACCCTTTGACAGGTCCTCGAAACACCATATATTTT. The chain employs TRBV19 and TRBJ1-3, with D perhaps matching TRBD1 (6 bases). The V end was cut by 7 bases, the J end by 5 bases, with 18 bases between. The CDR3 totals 15 residues. Looked up from germline, CDR1 is LNHDA and CDR2 is SQIVND (reference sequence).

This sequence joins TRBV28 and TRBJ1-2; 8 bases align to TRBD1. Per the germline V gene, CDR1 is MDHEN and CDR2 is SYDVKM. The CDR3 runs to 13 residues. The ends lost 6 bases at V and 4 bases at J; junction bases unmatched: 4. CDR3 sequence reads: CASRQGGGYGYTF. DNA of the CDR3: TGTGCCAGCAGACAGGGGGGTGGCTATGGCTACACCTTC.

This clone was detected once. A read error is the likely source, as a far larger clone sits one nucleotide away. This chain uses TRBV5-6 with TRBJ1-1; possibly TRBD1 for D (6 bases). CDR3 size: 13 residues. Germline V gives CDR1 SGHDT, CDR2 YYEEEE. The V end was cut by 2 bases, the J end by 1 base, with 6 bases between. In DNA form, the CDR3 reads TGTGCCAGCAGCTTCAGGGGGAACACTGAAGCTTTCTTT. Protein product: CASSFRGNTEAFF.

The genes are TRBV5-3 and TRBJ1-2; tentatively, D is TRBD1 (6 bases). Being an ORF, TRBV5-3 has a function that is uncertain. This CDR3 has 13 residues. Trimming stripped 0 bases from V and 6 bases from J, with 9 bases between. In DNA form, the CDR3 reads TGTGCCAGAAGCTTGGACAGGGAGCATGGCTACACCTTC. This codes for CARSLDREHGYTF.

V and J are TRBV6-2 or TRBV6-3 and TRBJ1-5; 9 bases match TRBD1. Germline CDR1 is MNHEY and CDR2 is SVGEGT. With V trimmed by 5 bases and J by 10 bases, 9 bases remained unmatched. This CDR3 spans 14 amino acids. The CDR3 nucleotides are TGTGCCAGCAGTACAACCGGGACAGGGATTCCCCAGCATTTT. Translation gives CASSTTGTGIPQHF.

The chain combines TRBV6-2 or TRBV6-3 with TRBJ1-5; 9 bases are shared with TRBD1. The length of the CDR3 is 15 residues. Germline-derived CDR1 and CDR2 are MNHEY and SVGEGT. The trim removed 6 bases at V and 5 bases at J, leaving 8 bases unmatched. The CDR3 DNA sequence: TGTGCCAGCAGCCAACCTACAGGGGGCGATCAGCCCCAGCATTTT. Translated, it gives CASSQPTGGDQPQHF.

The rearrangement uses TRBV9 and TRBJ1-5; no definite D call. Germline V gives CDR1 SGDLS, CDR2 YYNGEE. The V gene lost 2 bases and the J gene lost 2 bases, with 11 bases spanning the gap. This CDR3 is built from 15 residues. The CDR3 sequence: CASSVFPYGNQPQHF. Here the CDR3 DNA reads TGTGCCAGCAGCGTTTTCCCCTATGGCAATCAGCCCCAGCATTTT.

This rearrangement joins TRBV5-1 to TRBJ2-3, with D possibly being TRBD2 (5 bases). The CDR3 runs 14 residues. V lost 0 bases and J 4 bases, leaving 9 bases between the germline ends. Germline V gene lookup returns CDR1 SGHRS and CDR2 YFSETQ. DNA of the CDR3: TGCGCCAGCAGCTTGGACGCTAGCCCAGATACGCAGTATTTT. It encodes CASSLDASPDTQYF.